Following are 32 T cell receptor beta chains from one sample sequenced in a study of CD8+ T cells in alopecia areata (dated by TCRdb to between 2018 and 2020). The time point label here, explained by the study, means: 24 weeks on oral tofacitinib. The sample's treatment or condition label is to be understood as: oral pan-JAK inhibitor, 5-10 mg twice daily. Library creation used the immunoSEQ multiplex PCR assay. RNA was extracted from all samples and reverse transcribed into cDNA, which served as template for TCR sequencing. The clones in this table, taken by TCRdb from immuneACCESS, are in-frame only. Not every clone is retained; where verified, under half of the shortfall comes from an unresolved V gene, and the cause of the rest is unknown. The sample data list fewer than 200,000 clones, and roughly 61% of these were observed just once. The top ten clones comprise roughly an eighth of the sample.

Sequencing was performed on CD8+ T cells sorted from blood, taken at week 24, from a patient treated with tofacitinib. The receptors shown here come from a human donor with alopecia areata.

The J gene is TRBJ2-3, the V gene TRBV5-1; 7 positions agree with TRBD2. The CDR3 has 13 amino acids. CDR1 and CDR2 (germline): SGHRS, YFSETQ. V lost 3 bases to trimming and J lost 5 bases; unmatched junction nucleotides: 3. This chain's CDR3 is CASSWGGGDTQYF. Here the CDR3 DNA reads TGCGCCAGCAGCTGGGGCGGGGGAGATACGCAGTATTTT.

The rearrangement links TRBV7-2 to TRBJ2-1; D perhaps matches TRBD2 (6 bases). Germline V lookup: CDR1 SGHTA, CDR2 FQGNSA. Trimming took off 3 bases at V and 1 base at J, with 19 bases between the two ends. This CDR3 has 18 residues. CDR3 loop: CASSFPRDATRSYNEQFF. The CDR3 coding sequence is TGTGCCAGCAGCTTTCCGCGGGACGCCACCCGATCCTACAATGAGCAGTTCTTC.

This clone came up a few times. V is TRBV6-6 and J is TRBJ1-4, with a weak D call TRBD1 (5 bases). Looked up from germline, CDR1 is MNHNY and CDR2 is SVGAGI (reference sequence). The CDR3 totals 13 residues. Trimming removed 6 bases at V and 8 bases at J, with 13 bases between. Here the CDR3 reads CASRPGMWEKLFF. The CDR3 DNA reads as TGTGCCAGCAGACCAGGGATGTGGGAAAAACTGTTTTTT.

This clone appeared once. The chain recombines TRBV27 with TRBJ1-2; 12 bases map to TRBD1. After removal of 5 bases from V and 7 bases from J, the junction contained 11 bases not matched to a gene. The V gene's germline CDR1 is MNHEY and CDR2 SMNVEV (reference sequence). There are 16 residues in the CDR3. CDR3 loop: CASSLIPGQGAFGYTF. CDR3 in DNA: TGTGCCAGCAGTCTTATCCCGGGACAGGGGGCGTTTGGCTACACCTTC.

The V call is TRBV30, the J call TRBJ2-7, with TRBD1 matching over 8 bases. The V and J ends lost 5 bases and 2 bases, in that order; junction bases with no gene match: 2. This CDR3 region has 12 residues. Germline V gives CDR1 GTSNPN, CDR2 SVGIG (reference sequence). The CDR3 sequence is CAWEQGAYEQYF. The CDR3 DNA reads TGTGCCTGGGAACAGGGGGCCTACGAGCAGTACTTC.

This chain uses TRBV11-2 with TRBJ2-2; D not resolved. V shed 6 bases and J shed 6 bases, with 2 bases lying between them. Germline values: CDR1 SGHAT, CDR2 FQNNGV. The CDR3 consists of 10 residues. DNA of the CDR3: TGTGCCAGCAGTCCCGGGGAGCTGTTTTTT. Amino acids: CASSPGELFF.

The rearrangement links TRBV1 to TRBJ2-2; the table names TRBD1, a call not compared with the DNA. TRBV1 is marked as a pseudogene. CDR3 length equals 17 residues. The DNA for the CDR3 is TGCACCAGCAGCCAGGCCGTTGGGGGCGCCTACACCGGGGAGCTGTTTTTT. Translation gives CTSSQAVGGAYTGELFF.

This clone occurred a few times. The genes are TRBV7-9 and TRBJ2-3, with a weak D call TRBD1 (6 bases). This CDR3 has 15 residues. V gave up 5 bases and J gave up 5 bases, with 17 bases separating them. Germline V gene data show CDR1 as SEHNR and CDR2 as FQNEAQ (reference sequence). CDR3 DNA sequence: TGTGCCAGCAGCGTTAATCCACAGGGACGAGATACGCAGTATTTT. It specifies CASSVNPQGRDTQYF.

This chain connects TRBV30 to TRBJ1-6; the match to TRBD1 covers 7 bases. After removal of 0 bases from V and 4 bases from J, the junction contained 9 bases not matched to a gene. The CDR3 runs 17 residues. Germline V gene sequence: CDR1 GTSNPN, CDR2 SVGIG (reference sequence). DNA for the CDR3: TGTGCCTGGAGTGTACGGAGGGGGCGCGAGTATAATTCACCCCTCCACTTT. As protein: CAWSVRRGREYNSPLHF.

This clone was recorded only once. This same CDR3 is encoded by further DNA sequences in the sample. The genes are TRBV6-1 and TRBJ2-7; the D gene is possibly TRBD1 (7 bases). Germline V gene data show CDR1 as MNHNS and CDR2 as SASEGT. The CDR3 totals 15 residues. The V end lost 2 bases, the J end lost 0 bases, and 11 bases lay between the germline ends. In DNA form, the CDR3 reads TGTGCCAGCAGTGAACGGGGGACAGTCTCCTACGAGCAGTACTTC. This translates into CASSERGTVSYEQYF.

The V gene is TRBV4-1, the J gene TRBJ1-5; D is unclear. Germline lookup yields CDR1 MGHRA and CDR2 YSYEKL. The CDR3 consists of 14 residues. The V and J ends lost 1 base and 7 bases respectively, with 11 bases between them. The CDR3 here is CASSQGTNLQPQHF. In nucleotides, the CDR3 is TGCGCCAGCAGCCAAGGGACGAATTTGCAGCCCCAGCATTTT.

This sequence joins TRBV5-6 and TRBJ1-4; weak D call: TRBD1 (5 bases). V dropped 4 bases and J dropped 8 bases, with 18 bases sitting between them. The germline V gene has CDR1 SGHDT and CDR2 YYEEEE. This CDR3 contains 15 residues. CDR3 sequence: CASSPERGVDEKLFF. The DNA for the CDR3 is TGTGCCAGCAGCCCAGAAAGGGGTGTGGACGAAAAACTGTTTTTT.

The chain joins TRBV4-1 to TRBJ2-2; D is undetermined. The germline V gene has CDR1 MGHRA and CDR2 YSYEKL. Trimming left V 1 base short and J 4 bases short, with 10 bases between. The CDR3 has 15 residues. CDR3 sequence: CASSQAGYATGELFF. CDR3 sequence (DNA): TGCGCCAGCAGCCAAGCCGGCTACGCCACCGGGGAGCTGTTTTTT.

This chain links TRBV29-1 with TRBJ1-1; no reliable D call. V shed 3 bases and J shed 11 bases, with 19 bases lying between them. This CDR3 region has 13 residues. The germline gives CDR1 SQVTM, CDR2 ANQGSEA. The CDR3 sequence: CSVEKEEHSFAFF. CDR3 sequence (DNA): TGCAGCGTTGAGAAAGAAGAACACTCGTTTGCTTTCTTT. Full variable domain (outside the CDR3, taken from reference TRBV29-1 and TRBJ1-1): SAVISQKPSRDICQRGTSLTIQCQVDSQVTMMFWYRQQPGQSLTLIATANQGSEATYESGFVIDKFPISRPNLTFSTLTVSNMSPEDSSIYLCSVEKEEHSFAFFGQGTRLTVV.

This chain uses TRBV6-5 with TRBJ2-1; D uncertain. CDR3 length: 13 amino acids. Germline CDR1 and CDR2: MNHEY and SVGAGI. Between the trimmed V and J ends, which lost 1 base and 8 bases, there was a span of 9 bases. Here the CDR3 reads CASSYFRFDEQFF. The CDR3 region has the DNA TGTGCCAGCAGTTACTTCAGGTTCGATGAGCAGTTCTTC.

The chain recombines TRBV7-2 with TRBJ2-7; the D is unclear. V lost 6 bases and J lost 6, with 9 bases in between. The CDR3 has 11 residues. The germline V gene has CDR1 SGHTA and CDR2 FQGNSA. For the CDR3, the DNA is TGTGCCAGCAGGGTGGGAACCGAGCAGTACTTC. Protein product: CASRVGTEQYF.

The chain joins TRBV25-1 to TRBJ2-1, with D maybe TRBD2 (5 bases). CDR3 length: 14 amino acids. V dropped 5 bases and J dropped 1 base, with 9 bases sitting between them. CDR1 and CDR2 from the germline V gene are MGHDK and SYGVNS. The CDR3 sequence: CASSRSGSYNEQFF. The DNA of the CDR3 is TGTGCCAGCAGTAGAAGCGGTTCCTACAATGAGCAGTTCTTC.

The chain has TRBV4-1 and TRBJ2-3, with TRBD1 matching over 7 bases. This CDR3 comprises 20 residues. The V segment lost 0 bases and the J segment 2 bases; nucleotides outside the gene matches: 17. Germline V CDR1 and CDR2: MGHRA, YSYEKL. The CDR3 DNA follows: TGCGCCAGCAGCCAAGAGCCCATAAGGGCAGGGGGTTCTTACACAGATACGCAGTATTTT. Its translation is CASSQEPIRAGGSYTDTQYF.

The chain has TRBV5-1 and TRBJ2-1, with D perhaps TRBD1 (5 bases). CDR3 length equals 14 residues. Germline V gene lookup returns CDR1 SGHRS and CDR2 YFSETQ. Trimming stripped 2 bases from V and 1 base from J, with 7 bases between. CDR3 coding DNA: TGCGCCAGCAGCTTAAGGGGATCCTACAATGAGCAGTTCTTC. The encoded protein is CASSLRGSYNEQFF.

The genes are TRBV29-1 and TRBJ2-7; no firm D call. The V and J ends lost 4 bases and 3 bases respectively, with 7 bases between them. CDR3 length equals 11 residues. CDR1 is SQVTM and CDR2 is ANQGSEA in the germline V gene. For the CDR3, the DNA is TGCAGCGTTGGCAATAGCTACGAGCAGTACTTC. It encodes CSVGNSYEQYF.

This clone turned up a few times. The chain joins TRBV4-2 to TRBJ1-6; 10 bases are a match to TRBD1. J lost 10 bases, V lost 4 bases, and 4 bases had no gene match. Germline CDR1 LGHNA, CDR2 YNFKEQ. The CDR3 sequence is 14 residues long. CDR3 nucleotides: TGTGCCAGCAGCCCCGGACAGGGGGAATCACCCCTCCACTTT. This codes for CASSPGQGESPLHF.

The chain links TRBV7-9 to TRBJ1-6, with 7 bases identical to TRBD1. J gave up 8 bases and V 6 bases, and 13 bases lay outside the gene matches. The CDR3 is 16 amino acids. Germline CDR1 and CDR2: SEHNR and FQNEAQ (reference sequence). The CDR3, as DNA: TGTGCCAGCAGTCCCTCGACAGGGATCGTGGATTCACCCCTCCACTTT. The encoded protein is CASSPSTGIVDSPLHF. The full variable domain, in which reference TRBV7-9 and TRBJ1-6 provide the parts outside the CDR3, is DTGVSQNPRHKITKRGQNVTFRCDPISEHNRLYWYRQTLGQGPEFLTYFQNEAQLEKSRLLSDRFSAERPKGSFSTLEIQRTEQGDSAMYLCASSPSTGIVDSPLHFGNGTRLTVT.

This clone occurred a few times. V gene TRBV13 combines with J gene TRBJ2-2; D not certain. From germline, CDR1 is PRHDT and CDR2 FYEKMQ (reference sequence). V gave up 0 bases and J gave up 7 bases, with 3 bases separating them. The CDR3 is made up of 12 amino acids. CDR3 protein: CASSLGIGELFF. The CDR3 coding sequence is TGTGCCAGCAGCTTAGGAATCGGGGAGCTGTTTTTT.

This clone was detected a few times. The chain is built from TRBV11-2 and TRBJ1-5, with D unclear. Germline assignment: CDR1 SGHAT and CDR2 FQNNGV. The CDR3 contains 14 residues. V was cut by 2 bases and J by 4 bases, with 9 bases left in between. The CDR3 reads CASSLMTRNQPQHF. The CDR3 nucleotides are TGTGCCAGCAGCTTAATGACGCGAAATCAGCCCCAGCATTTT. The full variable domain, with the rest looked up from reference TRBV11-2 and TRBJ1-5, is EAGVAQSPRYKIIEKRQSVAFWCNPISGHATLYWYQQILGQGPKLLIQFQNNGVVDDSQLPKDRFSAERLKGVDSTLKIQPAKLEDSAVYLCASSLMTRNQPQHFGDGTRLSIL.

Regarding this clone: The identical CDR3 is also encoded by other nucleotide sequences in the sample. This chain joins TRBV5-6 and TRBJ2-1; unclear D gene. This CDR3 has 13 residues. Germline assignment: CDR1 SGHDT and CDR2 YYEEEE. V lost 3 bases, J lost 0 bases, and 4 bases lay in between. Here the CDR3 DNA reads TGTGCCAGCAGCTCAGGCTCCTACAATGAGCAGTTCTTC. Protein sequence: CASSSGSYNEQFF.

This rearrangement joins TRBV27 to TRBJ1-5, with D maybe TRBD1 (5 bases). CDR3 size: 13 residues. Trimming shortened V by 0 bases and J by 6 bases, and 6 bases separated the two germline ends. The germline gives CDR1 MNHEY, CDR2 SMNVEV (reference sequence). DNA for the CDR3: TGTGCCAGCAGTTTATCCAGGGTTCAGCCCCAGCATTTT. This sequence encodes CASSLSRVQPQHF.

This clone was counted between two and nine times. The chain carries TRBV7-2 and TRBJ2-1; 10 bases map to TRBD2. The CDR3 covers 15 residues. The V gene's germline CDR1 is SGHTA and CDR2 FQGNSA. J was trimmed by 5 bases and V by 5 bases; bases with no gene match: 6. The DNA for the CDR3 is TGTGCCAGCAGCGAAATAGCGGGGGGTAACAATGAGCAGTTCTTC. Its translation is CASSEIAGGNNEQFF.

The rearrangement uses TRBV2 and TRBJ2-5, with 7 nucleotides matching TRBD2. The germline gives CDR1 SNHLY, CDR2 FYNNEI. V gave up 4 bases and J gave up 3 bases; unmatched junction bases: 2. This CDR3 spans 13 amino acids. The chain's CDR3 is CASSGLAEETQYF. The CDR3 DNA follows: TGTGCCAGCAGTGGGCTAGCGGAAGAGACCCAGTACTTC.

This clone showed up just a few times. DNA for the CDR3: TGTGCCAGCAGCCTACGGACAGCATATGGCTACACCTTC. Its protein is CASSLRTAYGYTF. The rearrangement uses TRBV7-9 and TRBJ1-2, with a weak D call TRBD1 (6 bases). Germline CDR1 and CDR2: SEHNR and FQNEAQ (reference sequence). V shed 5 bases and J shed 5 bases, with 12 bases lying between them. CDR3 length equals 13 residues.

The CDR3 DNA reads TGTGCCAGCAGCTTAGCGGAGACCCAGTACTTC. This encodes CASSLAETQYF. This chain uses TRBV5-6 with TRBJ2-5; no firm D call. The CDR3 loop spans 11 amino acids. V lost 2 bases and J lost 5, with 4 bases in between. CDR1 and CDR2 from the germline V gene are SGHDT and YYEEEE.

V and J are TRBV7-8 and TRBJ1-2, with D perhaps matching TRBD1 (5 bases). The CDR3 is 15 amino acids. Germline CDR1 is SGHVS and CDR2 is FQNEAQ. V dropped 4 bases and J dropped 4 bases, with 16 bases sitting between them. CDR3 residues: CASSSGTLGIYGYTF. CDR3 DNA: TGTGCCAGCAGCTCCGGGACCCTTGGAATCTATGGCTACACCTTC.

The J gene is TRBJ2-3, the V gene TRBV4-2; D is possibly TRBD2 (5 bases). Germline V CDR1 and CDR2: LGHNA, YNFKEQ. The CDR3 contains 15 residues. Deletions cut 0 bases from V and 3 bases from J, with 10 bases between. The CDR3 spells CASSQEASRTDTQYF. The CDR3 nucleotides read TGTGCCAGCAGCCAAGAGGCTAGCAGGACAGATACGCAGTATTTT.